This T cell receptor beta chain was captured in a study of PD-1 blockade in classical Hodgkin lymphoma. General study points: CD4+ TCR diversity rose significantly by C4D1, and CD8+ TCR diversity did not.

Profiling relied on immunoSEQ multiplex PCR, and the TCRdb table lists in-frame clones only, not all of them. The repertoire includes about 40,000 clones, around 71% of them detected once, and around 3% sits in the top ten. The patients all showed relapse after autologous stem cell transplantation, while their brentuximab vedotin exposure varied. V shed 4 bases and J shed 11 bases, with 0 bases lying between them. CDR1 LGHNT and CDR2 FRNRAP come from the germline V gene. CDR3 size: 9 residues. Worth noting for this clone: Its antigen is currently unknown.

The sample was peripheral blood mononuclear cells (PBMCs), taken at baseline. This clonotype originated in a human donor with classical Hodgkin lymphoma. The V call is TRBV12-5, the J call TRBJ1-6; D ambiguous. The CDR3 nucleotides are TGTGCTAGTGGTTCACCCCTCCACTTT. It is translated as CASGSPLHF.